The rows below give T cell receptor beta chains drawn from one sample of a study of T-cell memory formation after mild COVID-19. One entry per CDR3 protein results from TCRdb running MiXCR on the 5' RACE reads. The data hold roughly 510,000 distinct CDR3 sequences, with approximately 15% observed a single time. The material sequenced was PBMCs or a T cell subset sorted from them (not recorded which). The receptors were gathered from an adult woman who had mild COVID-19 (a few samples of this study predate the infection). Cell type and time point are not known. Both conserved end residues are trimmed from each CDR3. Clone size is not always given. Where it is, it says once, few, many or a class for expanded clones.

j_call v_call cdr3_length clone_size cdr3_aa
TRBJ2-7 TRBV7-2 13 . ASSSGLAGGAEQY
TRBJ2-1 TRBV6-2/TRBV6-3 10 many ANGAGGTKQF
TRBJ2-7 TRBV7-6 12 . ASSLQGSTDEQY
TRBJ2-4 TRBV9 15 . ASSVGGLGDAKNIQY
TRBJ2-6 TRBV27 13 few ASSTPGTGANVLT
TRBJ2-7 TRBV21-1 14 few ASSKVCGRTPRGQY
TRBJ2-7 TRBV5-1 14 . ASSLAPSGGDNEQY
TRBJ2-4 TRBV5-1 9 few ASREEDIQY
TRBJ1-5 TRBV12-3/TRBV12-4 11 few ASSSPGDQPQH
TRBJ2-3 TRBV29-1 14 few SVAEGTSGSTDTQY
TRBJ2-7 TRBV10-3 13 many AISEGQGRIYEQY
TRBJ1-2 TRBV9 17 . ASSVFRSLVGETNYGYT
TRBJ2-1 TRBV28 14 . ASSPRASGGPYEQF
TRBJ1-1 TRBV12-3/TRBV12-4 11 few ASSDLGGTEAF
TRBJ1-1 TRBV12-3/TRBV12-4 15 few ASTRRGSGLSSTEAF
TRBJ1-1 TRBV11-2 10 few ASSLRFSEAF
TRBJ2-1 TRBV9 13 . ASSVGTLPYNEQF
TRBJ2-3 TRBV20-1 11 few SASRVGTDTQY
TRBJ2-2 TRBV6-2/TRBV6-3 11 . ASSHDLPGELF
TRBJ2-1 TRBV7-3 16 few ASSPTGGPFSSYNEQF
TRBJ2-1 TRBV5-6 13 few ASSLVGVDHNEQF
TRBJ2-5 TRBV7-3 11 few ASSWVSQETQY
TRBJ2-3 TRBV5-1 12 few ASSWTSASDTQY
TRBJ2-7 TRBV18 11 . ASSPSSTYEQY
TRBJ2-2 TRBV4-1 13 . ASSQGWRDTGELF
TRBJ2-5 TRBV18 13 . ASSPPAPSEETQY
TRBJ2-7 TRBV14 13 few ASSQGLATGYEQY
TRBJ1-2 TRBV19 12 . ASSIGVTGYGYT
TRBJ1-5 TRBV7-9 12 few ASSDGLTYRPQH
TRBJ1-2 TRBV5-1 15 . ASSSPGTGGFSYGYT
TRBJ2-5 TRBV5-1 13 . ASSLEGLEMETQY
TRBJ1-2 TRBV27 13 many ASRSPGTGNNGYT
TRBJ1-1 TRBV24-1 11 . ATSDSRTGVAF
TRBJ2-2 TRBV15 14 few ATLGAGWGYVGELF
TRBJ1-1 TRBV18 16 . ASSPPPLGSGMNTEAF
TRBJ2-3 TRBV23-1 15 . ASSQFPHIMGLGTQY
TRBJ2-1 TRBV9 16 few ASSVGLAGGMPPLGQF
TRBJ1-1 TRBV20-1 11 few SVQGLSGMKAF
TRBJ1-2 TRBV12-3/TRBV12-4 11 . ASSYRDSDGYT
TRBJ1-1 TRBV5-1 13 . ASSLVGLGLEEAF
TRBJ1-4 TRBV27 11 few ASSRTYNEKLF
TRBJ1-1 TRBV27 12 . ASSFGLENTEAF